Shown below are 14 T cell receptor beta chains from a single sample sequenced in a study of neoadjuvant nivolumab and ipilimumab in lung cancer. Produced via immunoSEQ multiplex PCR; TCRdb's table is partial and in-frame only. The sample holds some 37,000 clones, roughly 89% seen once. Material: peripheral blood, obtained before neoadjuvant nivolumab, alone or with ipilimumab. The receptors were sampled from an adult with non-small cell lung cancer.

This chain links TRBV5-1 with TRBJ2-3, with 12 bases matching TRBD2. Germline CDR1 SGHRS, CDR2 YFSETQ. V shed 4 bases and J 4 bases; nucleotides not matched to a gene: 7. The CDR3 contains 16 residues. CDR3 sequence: CASSRRLAGVSDTQYF. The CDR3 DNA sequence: TGCGCCAGCAGCCGACGACTAGCGGGAGTGTCAGATACGCAGTATTTT. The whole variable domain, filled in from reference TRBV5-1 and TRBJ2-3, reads KAGVTQTPRYLIKTRGQQVTLSCSPISGHRSVSWYQQTPGQGLQFLFEYFSETQRNKGNFPGRFSGRQFSNSRSEMNVSTLELGDSALYLCASSRRLAGVSDTQYFGPGTRLTVL.

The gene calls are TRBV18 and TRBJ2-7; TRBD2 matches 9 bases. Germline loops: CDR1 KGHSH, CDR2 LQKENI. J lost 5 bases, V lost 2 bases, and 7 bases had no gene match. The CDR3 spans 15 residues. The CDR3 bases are TGTGCCAGCTCACCAAGTAGCGGGAGTTCCGACGAGCAGTACTTC. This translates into CASSPSSGSSDEQYF.

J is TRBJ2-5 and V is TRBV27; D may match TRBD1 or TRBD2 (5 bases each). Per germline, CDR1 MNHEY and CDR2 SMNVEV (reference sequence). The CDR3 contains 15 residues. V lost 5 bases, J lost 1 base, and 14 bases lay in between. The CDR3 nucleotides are TGTGCCAGCAGTCCCCTGGGGGTGCCCCAAGAGACCCAGTACTTC. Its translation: CASSPLGVPQETQYF.

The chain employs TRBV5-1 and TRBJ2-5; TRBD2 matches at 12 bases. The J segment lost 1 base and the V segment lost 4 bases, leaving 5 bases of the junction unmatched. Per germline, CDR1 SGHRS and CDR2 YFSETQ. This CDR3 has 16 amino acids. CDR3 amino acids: CASSTGLAGPQETQYF. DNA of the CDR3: TGCGCCAGCAGCACGGGACTAGCGGGCCCCCAAGAGACCCAGTACTTC.

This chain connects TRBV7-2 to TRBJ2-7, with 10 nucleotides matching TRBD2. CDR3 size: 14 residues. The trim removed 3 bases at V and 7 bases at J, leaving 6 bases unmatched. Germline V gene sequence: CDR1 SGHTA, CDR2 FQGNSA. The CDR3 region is CASSFNRLAGEQYF. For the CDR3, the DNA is TGTGCCAGCAGCTTTAATAGACTAGCGGGTGAGCAGTACTTC.

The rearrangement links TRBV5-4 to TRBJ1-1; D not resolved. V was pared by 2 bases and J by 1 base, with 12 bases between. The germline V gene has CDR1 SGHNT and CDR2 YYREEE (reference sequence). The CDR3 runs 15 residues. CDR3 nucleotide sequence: TGTGCCAGCAGCTTTTATGGCAGAGGGAACACTGAAGCTTTCTTT. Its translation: CASSFYGRGNTEAFF.

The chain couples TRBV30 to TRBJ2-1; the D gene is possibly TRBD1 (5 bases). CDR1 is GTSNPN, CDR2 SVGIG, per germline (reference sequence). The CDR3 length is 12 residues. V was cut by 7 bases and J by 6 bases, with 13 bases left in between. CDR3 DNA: TGTGCCTTCGGACATTCCCTCAATGAGCAGTTCTTC. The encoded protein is CAFGHSLNEQFF.

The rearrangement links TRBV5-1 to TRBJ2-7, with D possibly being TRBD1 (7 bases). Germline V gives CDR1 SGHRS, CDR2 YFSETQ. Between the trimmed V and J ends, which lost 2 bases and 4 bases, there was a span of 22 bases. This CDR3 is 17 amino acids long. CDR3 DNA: TGCGCCAGCAGCTTAAACCATCCGACAGGGACTCTATACGAGCAGTACTTC. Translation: CASSLNHPTGTLYEQYF. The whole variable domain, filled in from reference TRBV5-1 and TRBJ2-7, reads KAGVTQTPRYLIKTRGQQVTLSCSPISGHRSVSWYQQTPGQGLQFLFEYFSETQRNKGNFPGRFSGRQFSNSRSEMNVSTLELGDSALYLCASSLNHPTGTLYEQYFGPGTRLTVT.

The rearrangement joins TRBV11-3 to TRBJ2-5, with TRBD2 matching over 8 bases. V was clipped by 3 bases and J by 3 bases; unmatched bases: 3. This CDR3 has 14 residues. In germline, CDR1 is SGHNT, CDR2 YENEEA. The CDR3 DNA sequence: TGTGCCAGCAGCTTTTCCGGGGGGGAAGAGACCCAGTACTTC. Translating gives CASSFSGGEETQYF.

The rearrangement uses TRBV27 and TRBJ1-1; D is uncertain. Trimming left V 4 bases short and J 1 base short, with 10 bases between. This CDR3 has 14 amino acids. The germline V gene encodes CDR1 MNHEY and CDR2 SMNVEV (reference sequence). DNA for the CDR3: TGTGCCAGCAGTTCCGGAAGTGGGAACACTGAAGCTTTCTTT. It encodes CASSSGSGNTEAFF.

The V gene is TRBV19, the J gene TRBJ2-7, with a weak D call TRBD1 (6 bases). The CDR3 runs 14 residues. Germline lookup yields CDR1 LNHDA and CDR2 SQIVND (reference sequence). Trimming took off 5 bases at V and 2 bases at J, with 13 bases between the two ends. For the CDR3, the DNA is TGTGCCAGTAGTCCGTCGGGACAAACCTACGAGCAGTACTTC. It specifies CASSPSGQTYEQYF.

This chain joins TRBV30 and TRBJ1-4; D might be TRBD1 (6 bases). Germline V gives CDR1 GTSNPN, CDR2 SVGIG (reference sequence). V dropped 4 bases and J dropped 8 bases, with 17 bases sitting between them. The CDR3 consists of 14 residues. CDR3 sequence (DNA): TGTGCCTGGACAGGTGGCCAGGGGAGAGAAAAACTGTTTTTT. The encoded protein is CAWTGGQGREKLFF.

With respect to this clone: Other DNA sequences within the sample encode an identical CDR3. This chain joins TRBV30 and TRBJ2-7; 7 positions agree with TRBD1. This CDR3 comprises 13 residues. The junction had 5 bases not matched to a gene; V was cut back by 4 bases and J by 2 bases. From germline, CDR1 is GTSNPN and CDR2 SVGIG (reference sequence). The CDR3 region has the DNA TGTGCCTGGACCAGGGACAGACCCTACGAGCAGTACTTC. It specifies CAWTRDRPYEQYF.

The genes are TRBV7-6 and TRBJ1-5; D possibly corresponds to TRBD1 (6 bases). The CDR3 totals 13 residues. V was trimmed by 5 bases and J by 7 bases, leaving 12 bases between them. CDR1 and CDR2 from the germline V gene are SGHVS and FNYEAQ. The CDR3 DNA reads TGTGCCAGCAGCCCTCGAGGGGGACAGCCCCAGCATTTT. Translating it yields CASSPRGGQPQHF. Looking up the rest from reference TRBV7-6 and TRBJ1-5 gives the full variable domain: GAGVSQSPRYKVTKRGQDVALRCDPISGHVSLYWYRQALGQGPEFLTYFNYEAQQDKSGLPNDRFSAERPEGSISTLTIQRTEQRDSAMYRCASSPRGGQPQHFGDGTRLSIL.